The 27 T cell receptor beta chains below all came from one sample that was sequenced in a study of blood T cell repertoires in COVID-19. The protocol was immunoSEQ multiplex PCR, while the TCRdb copy is restricted to in-frame clones and leaves out a portion. The table includes about 140,000 clones, roughly 85% detected once. The sequencing input was peripheral blood. The origin of the receptors is a man aged 55-75 years with acute or convalescent COVID-19.

The CDR3 reads CAWSVGRDNSPLHF. CDR3 coding DNA: TGTGCCTGGAGTGTGGGCAGGGATAATTCACCCCTCCACTTT. J is TRBJ1-6 and V is TRBV30, with TRBD1 as a possible D gene (5 bases). Germline V gene sequence: CDR1 GTSNPN, CDR2 SVGIG (reference sequence). The CDR3 runs to 14 residues. V gave up 0 bases and J gave up 5 bases, with 8 bases separating them.

This clone was recorded only once. The chain links TRBV28 to TRBJ2-5; 9 nucleotides match TRBD1. Looked up from germline, CDR1 is MDHEN and CDR2 is SYDVKM. V was clipped by 7 bases and J by 5 bases; unmatched bases: 2. This CDR3 is built from 12 residues. This CDR3 reads CASNRGRETQYF. Here the CDR3 DNA reads TGTGCCAGCAACAGGGGGCGGGAGACCCAGTACTTC.

This sequence joins TRBV6-5 and TRBJ1-1; D might be TRBD1 (5 bases). The V end was cut by 0 bases, the J end by 12 bases, with 11 bases between. The V gene's germline CDR1 is MNHEY and CDR2 SVGAGI. The CDR3 length is 12 residues. CDR3: CASSYSGGGTFF. The DNA for the CDR3 is TGTGCCAGCAGTTACTCGGGGGGTGGGACTTTCTTT.

This chain connects TRBV9 to TRBJ2-5; no reliable D call. Trimming removed 1 base from V and 1 base from J, with 8 bases in between. From germline, CDR1 is SGDLS and CDR2 YYNGEE. The CDR3 is 14 amino acids. The CDR3 loop reads CASSVSVSQETQYF. Written as DNA, the CDR3 is TGTGCCAGCAGCGTAAGCGTCAGCCAAGAGACCCAGTACTTC.

This clone has only one observation. The J gene is TRBJ1-3, the V gene TRBV7-9; no clear D. Germline CDR1 is SEHNR and CDR2 is FQNEAQ (reference sequence). The CDR3 consists of 13 residues. Trimming pared 5 bases from V and 2 bases from J, leaving 7 bases between. CDR3 region: CASSPGTGNTIYF. The CDR3 nucleotides read TGTGCCAGCAGCCCAGGCACTGGAAACACCATATATTTT. Combining the CDR3 with reference TRBV7-9 and TRBJ1-3 gives the whole variable domain DTGVSQNPRHKITKRGQNVTFRCDPISEHNRLYWYRQTLGQGPEFLTYFQNEAQLEKSRLLSDRFSAERPKGSFSTLEIQRTEQGDSAMYLCASSPGTGNTIYFGEGSWLTVV.

CDR3 residues: CASSEALAGNTEAFF. DNA of the CDR3: TGTGCCAGCAGTGAAGCGCTTGCCGGGAACACTGAAGCTTTCTTT. The V call is TRBV2, the J call TRBJ1-1, with D unclear. CDR3 length: 15 residues. The V gene's germline CDR1 is SNHLY and CDR2 FYNNEI. The germline V and J ends were trimmed by 0 bases and 1 base, with 9 bases remaining between them.

The CDR3 region has the DNA TGTGCCAGCAGCTTAAACGAGCTCGGGGAGCTGTTTTTT. Its protein is CASSLNELGELFF. The V and J genes are TRBV7-3 and TRBJ2-2; D gene uncertain. The V end lost 1 base, the J end lost 7 bases, and 7 bases lay between the germline ends. The length of the CDR3 is 13 residues. CDR1 SGHTA and CDR2 FQGTGA come from the germline V gene. The variable domain in full, completed from reference TRBV7-3 and TRBJ2-2, reads GAGVSQTPSNKVTEKGKYVELRCDPISGHTALYWYRQSLGQGPEFLIYFQGTGAADDSGLPNDRFFAVRPEGSVSTLKIQRTERGDSAVYLCASSLNELGELFFGEGSRLTVL.

This clone showed up just once. The gene calls are TRBV29-1 and TRBJ1-1, with D possibly being TRBD1 (5 bases). V lost 4 bases to trimming and J lost 0 bases, with 15 bases between them. The germline V gene encodes CDR1 SQVTM and CDR2 ANQGSEA. The CDR3 consists of 15 residues. CDR3 loop: CSVGETGSMNTEAFF. CDR3 DNA: TGCAGCGTTGGAGAAACAGGTTCCATGAACACTGAAGCTTTCTTT.

V and J are TRBV6-2 or TRBV6-3 and TRBJ1-2; 7 bases agree with TRBD1. There are 13 residues in the CDR3. The V gene's germline CDR1 is MNHEY and CDR2 SVGEGT. With 4 bases clipped from V and 2 bases from J, the junction kept 1 base outside the gene matches. CDR3 bases: TGTGCCAGCAGTTTGGGACAGAACTATGGCTACACCTTC. This translates into CASSLGQNYGYTF.

This sequence joins TRBV3-1 (or the pseudogene TRBV3-2) and TRBJ2-7, with D possibly TRBD1 on 6 matching bases. The germline V gene encodes CDR1 LGHDT and CDR2 YNNKEL (reference sequence). The V and J ends lost 1 base and 4 bases respectively, with 20 bases between them. The CDR3 covers 17 residues. CDR3 sequence reads: CASSQAGGGVRGYEQYF. CDR3 in DNA: TGTGCCAGCAGCCAAGCTGGGGGCGGCGTCAGGGGATACGAGCAGTACTTC.

The V call is TRBV6-4, the J call TRBJ2-1; 14 nucleotides line up with TRBD2. Germline CDR1 reads MRHNA; CDR2 reads SNTAGT. The CDR3 is 17 amino acids. Trimming took 2 bases from V and 7 from J; bases not matched to a gene: 7. This chain's CDR3 is CASSDQPGLAGENEQFF. The CDR3 region has the DNA TGTGCCAGCAGTGACCAACCGGGACTAGCGGGAGAAAATGAGCAGTTCTTC.

The CDR3 region has the DNA TGTGCCAGCAGCCAAAGCAGGGGACTATTCTATAATTCACCCCTCCACTTT. Its translation is CASSQSRGLFYNSPLHF. The chain employs TRBV14 and TRBJ1-6; the D gene is possibly TRBD1 (6 bases). CDR1 is SGHDN, CDR2 FVKESK, per germline. The V end was cut by 2 bases, the J end by 3 bases, with 14 bases between. The CDR3 covers 17 residues.

This chain uses TRBV5-1 with TRBJ2-2; the D is unclear. Trimming took 4 bases from V and 6 from J, leaving 10 bases between them. From germline, CDR1 is SGHRS and CDR2 YFSETQ. The CDR3 runs to 13 residues. Here the CDR3 DNA reads TGCGCCAGCAGCCTGACAATCGCCGGGGAGCTGTTTTTT. This encodes CASSLTIAGELFF.

This chain joins TRBV12-3 or TRBV12-4 and TRBJ1-2; D is possibly TRBD1 (5 bases). The CDR3 covers 12 residues. V lost 4 bases, J lost 8 bases, and 11 bases lay in between. CDR3 nucleotides: TGTGCCAGCAGTTCGGGGGTAAGCGGCTACACCTTC. Residues: CASSSGVSGYTF.

This clone was counted a few times. Other DNA sequences within the sample encode an identical CDR3. This chain links TRBV5-1 with TRBJ1-3; D remains unclear. The V gene's germline CDR1 is SGHRS and CDR2 YFSETQ. The CDR3 loop spans 14 amino acids. Trimming removed 0 bases from V and 0 bases from J, with 4 bases in between. The CDR3 loop is CASSLDYSGNTIYF. The CDR3 DNA reads TGCGCCAGCAGCTTGGATTACTCTGGAAACACCATATATTTT.

The gene calls are TRBV30 and TRBJ2-7; D is perhaps TRBD2 (6 bases). Trimming took 4 bases from V and 0 from J, leaving 7 bases between them. CDR3 length: 12 residues. CDR1 is GTSNPN, CDR2 SVGIG, per germline (reference sequence). CDR3 sequence (DNA): TGTGCCTGGACCGGGAGCTCCTACGAGCAGTACTTC. Protein sequence: CAWTGSSYEQYF.

V is TRBV7-8 and J is TRBJ2-7; 12 bases agree with TRBD1. V shed 5 bases and J 4 bases; nucleotides not matched to a gene: 9. The CDR3 contains 16 residues. The germline CDR1 and CDR2 sequences are SGHVS and FQNEAQ. DNA for the CDR3: TGTGCCAGCAGCCGTTCCGGGACAGGGGGCTTGTACGAGCAGTACTTC. Protein: CASSRSGTGGLYEQYF.

The chain joins TRBV5-4 to TRBJ2-7; TRBD1 might be the D (5 bases). This CDR3 comprises 14 residues. CDR1 and CDR2 from the germline V gene are SGHNT and YYREEE (reference sequence). Trimming shortened V by 5 bases and J by 4 bases, and 16 bases separated the two germline ends. This CDR3 reads CASSPDGRGYEQYF. The CDR3 DNA sequence: TGTGCCAGCAGTCCGGACGGAAGGGGATACGAGCAGTACTTC.

The rearrangement links TRBV28 to TRBJ2-7; weak D call: TRBD2 (6 bases). V lost 4 bases and J lost 2, with 12 bases in between. Per germline, CDR1 MDHEN and CDR2 SYDVKM. The CDR3 sequence is 14 residues long. The chain's CDR3 is CASSSGGSTYEQYF. The DNA for the CDR3 is TGTGCCAGCAGTTCTGGGGGGTCCACCTACGAGCAGTACTTC.

This chain uses TRBV7-9 with TRBJ1-5; tentatively, D is TRBD1 (5 bases). The germline CDR1 and CDR2 sequences are SEHNR and FQNEAQ (reference sequence). V shed 5 bases and J shed 4 bases, with 15 bases lying between them. The CDR3 runs 15 residues. The CDR3 DNA reads TGTGCCAGCAGCCACGATGGGGGGGAGAATCAGCCCCAGCATTTT. This gives the protein CASSHDGGENQPQHF.

The chain couples TRBV29-1 to TRBJ2-1; TRBD2 agrees at 8 bases. CDR3 length: 19 amino acids. Germline-derived CDR1 and CDR2 are SQVTM and ANQGSEA. Trimming took 5 bases from V and 4 from J; bases not matched to a gene: 22. The CDR3 sequence: CSVMMGLGGGLGYYNEQFF. CDR3 bases: TGCAGCGTTATGATGGGACTAGGAGGCGGTCTGGGATATTACAATGAGCAGTTCTTC.

This sequence joins TRBV7-2 and TRBJ2-7; 7 positions agree with TRBD2. Germline V gene data show CDR1 as SGHTA and CDR2 as FQGNSA. J gave up 6 bases and V 2 bases, and 4 bases lay outside the gene matches. The CDR3 runs to 13 residues. The CDR3 reads CASSLRTSPEQYF. Here the CDR3 DNA reads TGTGCCAGCAGCTTACGGACTAGTCCCGAGCAGTACTTC.

The V call is TRBV28, the J call TRBJ2-5; D perhaps matches TRBD2 (6 bases). Germline V gene data show CDR1 as MDHEN and CDR2 as SYDVKM. Trimming removed 6 bases from V and 1 base from J, with 15 bases in between. The CDR3 totals 15 residues. CDR3 in DNA: TGTGCCAGCAGCACTGCGGGGAGTCCCCAAGAGACCCAGTACTTC. Translated, it gives CASSTAGSPQETQYF.

This clone occurred once. This sequence joins TRBV6-1 and TRBJ1-6; D perhaps matches TRBD1 (5 bases). The CDR3 totals 17 residues. Germline CDR1 and CDR2: MNHNS and SASEGT. V was trimmed by 1 base and J by 6 bases, leaving 16 bases between them. For the CDR3, the DNA is TGTGCCAGCAGTGAAGGCCGACCGGGACTGTCTAATTCACCCCTCCACTTT. Protein product: CASSEGRPGLSNSPLHF.

The V call is TRBV3-1 (or the pseudogene TRBV3-2), the J call TRBJ2-7; unclear D gene. Germline values: CDR1 LGHDT, CDR2 YNNKEL (reference sequence). The CDR3 is 14 residues long. V lost 4 bases and J lost 0, with 10 bases in between. In DNA, the CDR3 is TGTGCCAGCAGCCGTCGAGAGAGCTCCTACGAGCAGTACTTC. It translates to CASSRRESSYEQYF.

This rearrangement joins TRBV15 to TRBJ1-1; D unresolved. Germline values: CDR1 LNHNV, CDR2 YYDKDF (reference sequence). CDR3 length: 14 amino acids. The ends were cut back, 0 bases at V and 3 bases at J, with 8 bases in the middle. The CDR3 protein is CATSRDLGYTEAFF. In DNA, the CDR3 is TGTGCCACCAGCAGAGATCTCGGGTACACTGAAGCTTTCTTT.

The rearrangement uses TRBV7-9 and TRBJ1-6; 8 bases are a match to TRBD1. The CDR3 is 14 residues long. V gave up 2 bases and J gave up 9 bases; unmatched junction bases: 3. Germline CDR1 and CDR2: SEHNR and FQNEAQ (reference sequence). The CDR3 region has the DNA TGTGCCAGCAGCTTACAGGGGGCTAGTTCACCCCTCCACTTT. This gives the protein CASSLQGASSPLHF.